The clone carrying this TCR beta chain has only one observation. This record belongs to a study of T cell responses to AZD1222 COVID-19 vaccine. Repertoires were generated with immunoSEQ multiplex PCR, while TCRdb's copy carries only in-frame clones and drops some. The sample gives roughly 96,000 clones, 80% to 90% of which show up once; approximately 1.5% is in the top ten. CDR3 length equals 11 residues. V lost 3 bases to trimming and J lost 1 base, with 1 base between them. The sequencing here drew on peripheral blood, taken on day 0 of AZD1222 vaccination. This clonotype was sampled from an adult in good health. V usage is TRBV12-3 or TRBV12-4 and J usage is TRBJ2-7; D remains ambiguous. CDR3 region: CASSFSYEQYF. The CDR3 DNA sequence: TGTGCCAGCAGTTTTTCCTACGAGCAGTACTTC.